A single sample gave rise to the 32 T cell receptor beta chains below, sequenced in a study of cytomegalovirus exposure and HLA in healthy donors. Primers for the PCR totalled 60 Vbeta and 13 Jbeta. Sequencing was performed with immunoSEQ multiplex PCR; in TCRdb, only in-frame clones are kept and a portion is missing. The sample holds roughly 200,000 clones, 75% to 90% seen once. Sequencing used PBMCs. The receptors derive from a woman in her thirties in good health and CMV-seronegative.

The chain has TRBV28 and TRBJ2-1; tentative D call: TRBD2 (5 bases). Germline V gene lookup returns CDR1 MDHEN and CDR2 SYDVKM. CDR3 length: 11 amino acids. Trimming removed 3 bases at V and 13 bases at J, with 10 bases between. The CDR3 loop is CASSLASGQFF. As DNA, the CDR3 is TGTGCCAGCAGTTTGGCAAGCGGACAGTTCTTC.

V and J are TRBV5-1 and TRBJ2-5; D unresolved. Germline V gives CDR1 SGHRS, CDR2 YFSETQ. V was shortened by 0 bases and J by 2 bases, with 11 bases between the two germline ends. The length of the CDR3 is 15 residues. The chain's CDR3 is CASSLERRIQETQYF. DNA for the CDR3: TGCGCCAGCAGCTTGGAGAGGCGGATACAAGAGACCCAGTACTTC.

The chain links TRBV7-9 to TRBJ2-7; weak D call: TRBD1 (5 bases). The V and J ends lost 5 bases and 3 bases respectively, with 11 bases between them. CDR1 is SEHNR and CDR2 is FQNEAQ in the germline V gene (reference sequence). The CDR3 loop spans 13 amino acids. In DNA form, the CDR3 reads TGTGCCAGCAGCCGCGCCGACAGCTACGAGCAGTACTTC. It specifies CASSRADSYEQYF.

As concerns this clone: At the DNA level, this CDR3 is encoded by other sequences in the same sample as well. The chain is built from TRBV19 and TRBJ2-1; 9 bases match TRBD2. CDR1 is LNHDA, CDR2 SQIVND, per germline (reference sequence). V was pared by 1 base and J by 7 bases, with 5 bases of the junction left unmatched. CDR3 size: 15 residues. The CDR3: CASSIVAGVGNEQFF. The CDR3 bases are TGTGCCAGTAGTATAGTAGCGGGAGTAGGAAATGAGCAGTTCTTC.

The chain carries TRBV25-1 and TRBJ2-2; D is possibly TRBD1 (5 bases). Germline V gives CDR1 MGHDK, CDR2 SYGVNS. V dropped 7 bases and J dropped 5 bases, with 8 bases sitting between them. CDR3 size: 12 residues. The CDR3 loop is CASKGFTGELFF. The CDR3 DNA follows: TGTGCCAGCAAGGGGTTTACCGGGGAGCTGTTTTTT. Combining the CDR3 with reference TRBV25-1 and TRBJ2-2 gives the whole variable domain EADIYQTPRYLVIGTGKKITLECSQTMGHDKMYWYQQDPGMELHLIHYSYGVNSTEKGDLSSESTVSRIRTEHFPLTLESARPSHTSQYLCASKGFTGELFFGEGSRLTVL.

This clone occurred once. The chain combines TRBV21-1 with TRBJ1-2. TRBV21-1 is a pseudogene locus. The CDR3 has 16 residues. The chain's CDR3 is CASSKGADSKVRGYTF. CDR3 sequence (DNA): TGTGCCAGCAGCAAAGGGGCGGACTCCAAAGTGAGGGGCTACACCTTC.

The chain is built from TRBV9 and TRBJ2-6; 8 bases are a match to TRBD1. The CDR3 is 17 residues long. The V segment lost 3 bases and the J segment 0 bases; nucleotides outside the gene matches: 5. Germline CDR1 is SGDLS and CDR2 is YYNGEE. CDR3 sequence reads: CASSADRGGSGANVLTF. CDR3 DNA: TGTGCCAGCAGCGCAGACAGGGGAGGCTCTGGGGCCAACGTCCTGACTTTC.

The rearrangement joins TRBV7-9 to TRBJ2-5; D might be TRBD1 (6 bases). Per germline, CDR1 SEHNR and CDR2 FQNEAQ (reference sequence). V lost 4 bases to trimming and J lost 2 bases, with 8 bases between them. The CDR3 covers 13 residues. CDR3 sequence (DNA): TGTGCCAGCAGCTGGACAGAACAAGAGACCCAGTACTTC. It encodes CASSWTEQETQYF.

The chain couples TRBV2 to TRBJ1-1, with D perhaps TRBD1 (5 bases). V was shortened by 6 bases and J by 5 bases, with 7 bases between the two germline ends. The CDR3 has 11 residues. Germline V gene lookup returns CDR1 SNHLY and CDR2 FYNNEI. The CDR3 coding sequence is TGTGCCAGCAGCAGGGAAACTGAAGCTTTCTTT. This sequence encodes CASSRETEAFF.

The rearrangement uses TRBV23-1 and TRBJ1-2; 8 positions match TRBD1. TRBV23-1 is an ORF, and what it does is uncertain. The CDR3 spans 16 residues. Losses at the gene ends were 3 bases for V and 5 bases for J; bases not matched to a gene: 11. This CDR3 is CASSHLPGQGLYGYTF. CDR3 bases: TGCGCCAGCAGTCACCTTCCAGGACAGGGCCTATATGGCTACACCTTC.

The chain combines TRBV18 with TRBJ2-7; no firm D call. Germline V gives CDR1 KGHSH, CDR2 LQKENI. The V end lost 6 bases, the J end lost 2 bases, and 17 bases lay between the germline ends. The CDR3 sequence is 15 residues long. The chain's CDR3 is CASSSPANPTYEQYF. CDR3 DNA: TGTGCCAGCTCCAGCCCAGCGAACCCCACCTACGAGCAGTACTTC.

This chain connects TRBV5-1 to TRBJ2-3, with TRBD2 identical over 16 bases. CDR1 and CDR2 (germline): SGHRS, YFSETQ. The CDR3 consists of 16 residues. Trimming at V came to 4 bases and at J to 4 bases, leaving 3 bases not matched to a gene. The CDR3 loop is CASSMGLAGGPDTQYF. The CDR3, as DNA: TGCGCCAGCAGCATGGGACTAGCGGGAGGGCCAGATACGCAGTATTTT.

This clone was detected only once. V usage is TRBV5-5 and J usage is TRBJ2-2; D not resolved. The CDR3 is made up of 15 amino acids. V lost 2 bases and J 0 bases, leaving 8 bases between the germline ends. Germline loops: CDR1 SGHKS, CDR2 YYEKEE (reference sequence). CDR3 nucleotide sequence: TGTGCCAGCAGCTTAATTGACTCGAACACCGGGGAGCTGTTTTTT. Protein: CASSLIDSNTGELFF.

This clone was recorded only once. The chain combines TRBV5-4 with TRBJ1-2; D gene ambiguous. CDR1 is SGHNT and CDR2 is YYREEE in the germline V gene (reference sequence). V lost 4 bases and J lost 6, with 13 bases in between. This CDR3 contains 13 residues. The CDR3 sequence is CASSLFAGNGYTF. CDR3 DNA sequence: TGTGCCAGCAGCCTGTTCGCGGGTAATGGCTACACCTTC.

This chain connects TRBV14 to TRBJ1-1, with 8 positions matching TRBD1. Germline V gene sequence: CDR1 SGHDN, CDR2 FVKESK. The junction had 6 bases not matched to a gene; V was cut back by 4 bases and J by 11 bases. This CDR3 has 12 residues. CDR3 residues: CASSRRQGWAFF. The CDR3 coding sequence is TGTGCCAGCAGCCGGAGACAGGGGTGGGCTTTCTTT.

V is TRBV6-5 and J is TRBJ2-3; no reliable D call. The length of the CDR3 is 14 residues. V was clipped by 0 bases and J by 7 bases, with 11 bases between them. CDR1 is MNHEY, CDR2 SVGAGI, per germline. CDR3 in DNA: TGTGCCAGCAGTTACTCTATGGCTTCTCATACGCAGTATTTT. Amino acid sequence: CASSYSMASHTQYF.

The chain employs TRBV5-1 and TRBJ2-1; 13 bases are a match to TRBD2. Germline CDR1 is SGHRS and CDR2 is YFSETQ. Trimming at V came to 2 bases and at J to 8 bases, leaving 10 bases not matched to a gene. The CDR3 has 17 amino acids. CDR3 region: CASSFTSGGASVYEQFF. The CDR3 region has the DNA TGCGCCAGCAGCTTTACTAGCGGGGGGGCCTCGGTGTATGAGCAGTTCTTC.

This clone showed up just once. The V gene is TRBV5-1, the J gene TRBJ2-1; TRBD2 is a possible D gene (7 bases). Germline V gene lookup returns CDR1 SGHRS and CDR2 YFSETQ. V lost 7 bases, J lost 2 bases, and 16 bases lay in between. The CDR3 has 15 residues. The chain's CDR3 is CASQGGDGAYNEQFF. The CDR3 DNA follows: TGCGCCAGCCAAGGGGGGGACGGAGCCTACAATGAGCAGTTCTTC.

With respect to this clone: Other DNA sequences in the same sample also yield this CDR3. V and J are TRBV9 and TRBJ2-1, with no clear D. V was shortened by 0 bases and J by 10 bases, with 17 bases between the two germline ends. The CDR3 has 15 residues. The V gene's germline CDR1 is SGDLS and CDR2 YYNGEE. CDR3 loop: CASSVATTPRIEQFF. The DNA for the CDR3 is TGTGCCAGCAGCGTAGCTACTACCCCTAGGATAGAGCAGTTCTTC.

The chain recombines TRBV11-1 with TRBJ2-2, with D maybe TRBD1 (6 bases). Trimming pared 5 bases from V and 0 bases from J, leaving 13 bases between. The V gene's germline CDR1 is SGHAT and CDR2 FQDESV (reference sequence). This CDR3 spans 16 amino acids. The CDR3 bases are TGTGCCAGCAGCCCGAGCAGGGGTCCGAACACCGGGGAGCTGTTTTTT. Translating it yields CASSPSRGPNTGELFF.

This chain joins TRBV28 and TRBJ1-5; D call uncertain. Germline lookup yields CDR1 MDHEN and CDR2 SYDVKM. The V end lost 3 bases, the J end lost 5 bases, and 8 bases lay between the germline ends. CDR3 size: 13 residues. The CDR3 protein is CASSLRAYQPQHF. The CDR3 nucleotides are TGTGCCAGCAGTTTGCGGGCTTATCAGCCCCAGCATTTT.

The rearrangement links TRBV18 to TRBJ2-2; 7 bases align to TRBD1. Germline V gene sequence: CDR1 KGHSH, CDR2 LQKENI. The CDR3 has 14 residues. J was trimmed by 4 bases and V by 3 bases; bases with no gene match: 2. This chain's CDR3 is CASSPDRVTGELFF. The CDR3, as DNA: TGTGCCAGCTCACCCGACAGGGTCACCGGGGAGCTGTTTTTT.

This clone was recorded once. This chain joins TRBV27 and TRBJ1-1; the D is unclear. The V and J ends lost 0 bases and 1 base respectively, with 9 bases between them. This CDR3 contains 15 residues. Germline V CDR1 and CDR2: MNHEY, SMNVEV (reference sequence). The CDR3: CASSLSLRGNTEAFF. CDR3 coding DNA: TGTGCCAGCAGTTTATCTTTACGGGGGAACACTGAAGCTTTCTTT.

The chain links TRBV28 to TRBJ2-1; a possible D gene is TRBD1 (6 bases). Trimming removed 3 bases at V and 0 bases at J, with 9 bases between. This CDR3 is built from 15 residues. CDR1 is MDHEN and CDR2 is SYDVKM in the germline V gene. The CDR3 sequence: CASSLPGVSYNEQFF. The CDR3 nucleotides are TGTGCCAGCAGTTTGCCAGGGGTCTCCTACAATGAGCAGTTCTTC.

The chain carries TRBV5-6 and TRBJ1-5; 7 nucleotides align to TRBD1. The CDR3 loop spans 14 amino acids. Germline CDR1 is SGHDT and CDR2 is YYEEEE. The V and J ends lost 4 bases and 7 bases, in that order; junction bases with no gene match: 8. The DNA for the CDR3 is TGTGCCAGCAGCACAACAGGGGCGAGGCAGCCCCAGCATTTT. Protein product: CASSTTGARQPQHF.

The chain has TRBV5-1 and TRBJ1-2; 8 bases are a match to TRBD1. The CDR3 has 18 residues. The ends lost 3 bases at V and 4 bases at J; junction bases unmatched: 17. The germline V gene encodes CDR1 SGHRS and CDR2 YFSETQ. The CDR3 here is CASSWRSGGTVGGYGYTF. The CDR3 region has the DNA TGCGCCAGCAGCTGGCGATCAGGGGGCACCGTTGGGGGCTATGGCTACACCTTC.

The rearrangement joins TRBV7-3 to TRBJ2-2, with D maybe TRBD2 (5 bases). The germline V gene has CDR1 SGHTA and CDR2 FQGTGA. V lost 3 bases and J 6 bases, leaving 14 bases between the germline ends. The CDR3 is 15 residues long. CDR3 nucleotide sequence: TGTGCCAGCAGCTTCGGACTGCCGGGCCCCGGGGAGCTGTTTTTT. Encoded protein: CASSFGLPGPGELFF.

V is TRBV5-1 and J is TRBJ2-3, with a tentative D call TRBD2 (5 bases). V was shortened by 1 base and J by 4 bases, with 10 bases between the two germline ends. Germline CDR1 SGHRS, CDR2 YFSETQ. CDR3 length: 14 amino acids. CDR3 sequence: CASSLNSVADTQYF. The CDR3 DNA sequence: TGCGCCAGCAGCTTGAATAGCGTCGCAGATACGCAGTATTTT.

V usage is TRBV19 and J usage is TRBJ1-2; tentative D call: TRBD1 (5 bases). This CDR3 region has 13 residues. V lost 5 bases and J 5 bases, leaving 12 bases between the germline ends. CDR1 and CDR2 from the germline V gene are LNHDA and SQIVND (reference sequence). CDR3 nucleotides: TGTGCCAGTAGTCCGACGACAGCGTATGGCTACACCTTC. It specifies CASSPTTAYGYTF. The whole variable domain, filled in from reference TRBV19 and TRBJ1-2, reads DGGITQSPKYLFRKEGQNVTLSCEQNLNHDAMYWYRQDPGQGLRLIYYSQIVNDFQKGDIAEGYSVSREKKESFPLTVTSAQKNPTAFYLCASSPTTAYGYTFGSGTRLTVV.

The chain links TRBV2 to TRBJ1-4; D uncertain. Trimming removed 7 bases at V and 2 bases at J, with 11 bases between. The CDR3 totals 14 residues. The germline V gene has CDR1 SNHLY and CDR2 FYNNEI. The CDR3 nucleotides read TGTGCCAGCAATCAGGCTTGGACTAATGAAAAACTGTTTTTT. This translates into CASNQAWTNEKLFF.

The chain is built from TRBV7-9 and TRBJ2-1, with 10 bases matching TRBD2. The CDR3 has 15 residues. V was clipped by 5 bases and J by 9 bases; unmatched bases: 10. In germline, CDR1 is SEHNR, CDR2 FQNEAQ (reference sequence). For the CDR3, the DNA is TGTGCCAGCAGCGTAGGACTAGCGGCTGGCGGTGAGCAGTTCTTC. Its protein is CASSVGLAAGGEQFF.

The V and J genes are TRBV19 and TRBJ2-5; TRBD1 aligns across 7 bases. The end of the DNA is better explained by TRBJ2-7, so the J call may be wrong. Germline CDR1 reads LNHDA; CDR2 reads SQIVND (reference sequence). There are 13 residues in the CDR3. The CDR3 spells CASSRWDSTEQYF. The CDR3, as DNA: TGTGCCAGTAGTAGATGGGACAGTACCGAGCAGTACTTC.